The 5 T cell receptor beta chains below all came from one sample that was sequenced in a study of blood T cells in healthy people across ages. Through a sample-barcoded 5' primer and a J-beta primer mix, a second PCR was run for roughly 6 to 11 cycles. TCRdb fed the 5' RACE reads into MiXCR, producing one record per CDR3 protein. The data contain fewer than 950,000 distinct CDR3 sequences, roughly 50% of them singletons. The sequenced sample was blood. The receptor set was obtained from a man older than 75 in good health.

CDR3 coding DNA: TGCAGCGTTGTAGCTCGACTTTCCAACGAGCAGTACTTC. Its protein product is CSVVARLSNEQYF. The rearrangement uses TRBV29-1 and TRBJ2-5; D uncertain. The better agreement between TRBJ2-7 and the DNA end casts doubt on the J call. The CDR3 extends over 13 amino acids. Germline V gene lookup returns CDR1 SQVTM and CDR2 ANQGSEA.

A few counts support this clonotype. The V call is TRBV29-1, the J call TRBJ1-5; D is possibly TRBD1 (5 bases). V lost 4 bases and J lost 6, with 13 bases in between. This CDR3 is built from 13 residues. CDR1 is SQVTM and CDR2 is ANQGSEA in the germline V gene. CDR3 sequence reads: CSVGSGGGQPQHF. In DNA form, the CDR3 reads TGCAGCGTTGGGTCGGGGGGAGGTCAGCCCCAGCATTTT.

V gene TRBV12-3 or TRBV12-4 combines with J gene TRBJ2-5; D is possibly TRBD1 (6 bases). V was trimmed by 0 bases and J by 5 bases, leaving 13 bases between them. This CDR3 is built from 15 residues. CDR3: CASSLAGAPRETQYF. CDR3 coding DNA: TGTGCCAGCAGTTTAGCGGGGGCGCCCCGGGAGACCCAGTACTTC.

V and J are TRBV29-1 and TRBJ2-7; 9 bases are shared with TRBD2. CDR3 length: 13 amino acids. J was trimmed by 2 bases and V by 7 bases; bases with no gene match: 6. Per germline, CDR1 SQVTM and CDR2 ANQGSEA. Written as DNA, the CDR3 is TGCAGCGCCGGAGGGACTAGCCCCTACGAGCAGTACTTC. Translation: CSAGGTSPYEQYF.

The V call is TRBV5-1, the J call TRBJ2-7; D is possibly TRBD1 or TRBD2 (5 bases each). Germline-derived CDR1 and CDR2 are SGHRS and YFSETQ. CDR3 length equals 12 residues. Trimming left V 4 bases short and J 6 bases short, with 11 bases between. The CDR3 bases are TGCGCCAGCAGCGAGGACGGGGCCGAGCAGTACTTC. It is translated as CASSEDGAEQYF.